The 28 T cell receptor beta chains reported below all come from one sample, sequenced in a study of early T cells in non-severe SARS-CoV-2 infection. TCRdb ran MiXCR on the 5' RACE reads and lists one entry per CDR3 protein. Here the sample spans tens of thousands of distinct CDR3 sequences, 7.7% being singletons. Input material: whole blood. The origin of the receptors is an adult who was a healthcare worker with PCR-confirmed SARS-CoV-2 infection or an uninfected control (not recorded which).

This clonotype showed up just a few times. The V and J genes are TRBV11-2 and TRBJ2-1; tentative D call: TRBD2 (6 bases). This CDR3 has 12 residues. Trimming removed 5 bases from V and 13 bases from J, with 15 bases in between. Germline V lookup: CDR1 SGHAT, CDR2 FQNNGV. CDR3 residues: CASSPGTSGQFF. The CDR3, as DNA: TGTGCCAGCAGCCCCGGGACTTCAGGACAGTTCTTC.

This clonotype was detected ten times or more. The rearrangement joins TRBV5-1 to TRBJ2-3; possibly TRBD2 for D (6 bases). V shed 0 bases and J shed 0 bases, with 14 bases lying between them. CDR1 and CDR2 (germline): SGHRS, YFSETQ. This CDR3 has 17 amino acids. In DNA form, the CDR3 reads TGCGCCAGCAGCTTGGGTGGCGGGGCGAGCAGCACAGATACGCAGTATTTT. Its protein is CASSLGGGASSTDTQYF.

This clonotype was seen a few times. The J gene is TRBJ2-1, the V gene TRBV7-3; a possible D gene is TRBD2 (6 bases). Between the trimmed V and J ends, which lost 3 bases and 0 bases, there was a span of 12 bases. This CDR3 has 16 amino acids. Looked up from germline, CDR1 is SGHTA and CDR2 is FQGTGA. The CDR3 region has the DNA TGTGCCAGCAGCTTTGGGACTTTAAGCTCCTACAATGAGCAGTTCTTC. The encoded protein is CASSFGTLSSYNEQFF.

This clonotype was counted many times. The chain employs TRBV11-2 and TRBJ2-7, with 7 bases identical to TRBD2. The CDR3 extends over 13 amino acids. CDR1 and CDR2 (germline): SGHAT, FQNNGV. Losses at the gene ends were 3 bases for V and 5 bases for J; bases not matched to a gene: 4. The CDR3 sequence: CASSFPRGDEQYF. The CDR3 nucleotides are TGTGCCAGCAGCTTCCCCCGGGGGGACGAGCAGTACTTC. The full variable domain, its missing parts supplied by reference TRBV11-2 and TRBJ2-7, is EAGVAQSPRYKIIEKRQSVAFWCNPISGHATLYWYQQILGQGPKLLIQFQNNGVVDDSQLPKDRFSAERLKGVDSTLKIQPAKLEDSAVYLCASSFPRGDEQYFGPGTRLTVT.

This clonotype showed up many times. The chain employs TRBV28 and TRBJ2-5, with 8 bases that match TRBD2. The CDR3 is made up of 13 amino acids. V was clipped by 5 bases and J by 5 bases; unmatched bases: 4. The V gene's germline CDR1 is MDHEN and CDR2 SYDVKM. The CDR3 here is CASSDGGGETQYF. The CDR3 DNA follows: TGTGCCAGCAGTGACGGCGGGGGGGAGACCCAGTACTTC. Looking up the rest from reference TRBV28 and TRBJ2-5 gives the full variable domain: DVKVTQSSRYLVKRTGEKVFLECVQDMDHENMFWYRQDPGLGLRLIYFSYDVKMKEKGDIPEGYSVSREKKERFSLILESASTNQTSMYLCASSDGGGETQYFGPGTRLLVL.

The V call is TRBV6-1, the J call TRBJ2-7; either TRBD1 or TRBD2 may fit D (5 bases each). Germline V lookup: CDR1 MNHNS, CDR2 SASEGT. The CDR3 has 14 amino acids. Trimming pared 6 bases from V and 2 bases from J, leaving 14 bases between. CDR3 sequence: CASRGEIWAYEQYF. The DNA for the CDR3 is TGTGCCAGCAGGGGGGAGATATGGGCCTACGAGCAGTACTTC.

The chain uses TRBV20-1 and TRBJ1-6; no clear D gene. The CDR3 is made up of 16 amino acids. Looked up from germline, CDR1 is DFQATT and CDR2 is SNEGSKA (reference sequence). V lost 4 bases and J lost 5, with 18 bases in between. The CDR3 bases are TGCAGTGCTATAGATCGGGGAAGGACCGATAATTCACCCCTCCACTTT. This codes for CSAIDRGRTDNSPLHF.

The chain combines TRBV6-2 or TRBV6-3 with TRBJ1-6, with no clear D. The V gene's germline CDR1 is MNHEY and CDR2 SVGEGT. The CDR3 runs to 14 residues. Deletions cut 4 bases from V and 10 bases from J, with 14 bases between. CDR3 protein: CASSSTRTASPLHF. The DNA for the CDR3 is TGTGCCAGCAGTTCCACCCGGACTGCCTCACCCCTCCACTTT.

This clonotype has a handful of counts. The gene calls are TRBV5-1 and TRBJ2-7, with a weak D call TRBD1 (6 bases). Trimming removed 2 bases from V and 4 bases from J, with 10 bases in between. Germline V gene sequence: CDR1 SGHRS, CDR2 YFSETQ. The CDR3 runs 13 residues. The CDR3 reads CASSFGQTYEQYF. CDR3 sequence (DNA): TGCGCCAGCAGCTTCGGACAGACTTACGAGCAGTACTTC. The complete variable domain, with remaining parts taken from reference TRBV5-1 and TRBJ2-7, reads KAGVTQTPRYLIKTRGQQVTLSCSPISGHRSVSWYQQTPGQGLQFLFEYFSETQRNKGNFPGRFSGRQFSNSRSEMNVSTLELGDSALYLCASSFGQTYEQYFGPGTRLTVT.

This clonotype has a count of ten or more. J is TRBJ1-1 and V is TRBV9, with 8 positions matching TRBD1. Germline V gene data show CDR1 as SGDLS and CDR2 as YYNGEE. V shed 4 bases, J shed 1 base, and the junction held 6 bases outside the gene matches. The CDR3 loop spans 15 amino acids. CDR3 nucleotide sequence: TGTGCCAGCAGCCCCCAGACAGGGGCGAACACTGAAGCTTTCTTT. This sequence encodes CASSPQTGANTEAFF. Combining the CDR3 with reference TRBV9 and TRBJ1-1 gives the whole variable domain DSGVTQTPKHLITATGQRVTLRCSPRSGDLSVYWYQQSLDQGLQFLIQYYNGEERAKGNILERFSAQQFPDLHSELNLSSLELGDSALYFCASSPQTGANTEAFFGQGTRLTVV.

The rearrangement links TRBV18 to TRBJ2-7; 10 bases align to TRBD1. The germline V gene has CDR1 KGHSH and CDR2 LQKENI. The J segment lost 7 bases and the V segment lost 1 base, leaving 7 bases of the junction unmatched. The CDR3 is made up of 15 amino acids. The CDR3 loop is CASSPLGQGSDEQYF. The CDR3 DNA reads TGTGCCAGCTCACCACTGGGACAGGGGAGTGATGAGCAGTACTTC.

This clonotype came up a few times. The rearrangement joins TRBV19 to TRBJ1-4; TRBD1 aligns across 11 bases. Germline CDR1 LNHDA, CDR2 SQIVND (reference sequence). The CDR3 has 19 residues. V was clipped by 9 bases and J by 8 bases; unmatched bases: 23. CDR3 residues: CASRQPGQGGSRLGEKLFF. The CDR3 DNA follows: TGTGCCAGCAGGCAACCGGGACAGGGGGGATCCCGTCTTGGCGAAAAACTGTTTTTT.

This clonotype has just a few counts. The rearrangement links TRBV7-6 to TRBJ2-3; 12 nucleotides line up with TRBD2. CDR1 is SGHVS, CDR2 FNYEAQ, per germline. The CDR3 contains 16 residues. Germline trimming cut 5 bases from V and 2 bases from J; bases unmatched to any gene: 5. The CDR3 DNA reads TGTGCCAGCAGCCCTTGGACTAGCGGGAACACAGATACGCAGTATTTT. It translates to CASSPWTSGNTDTQYF.

A few counts support this clonotype. The rearrangement uses TRBV6-5 and TRBJ2-4; D might be TRBD2 (7 bases). Trimming shortened V by 6 bases and J by 0 bases, and 12 bases separated the two germline ends. Germline-derived CDR1 and CDR2 are MNHEY and SVGAGI. The CDR3 extends over 15 amino acids. CDR3 sequence (DNA): TGTGCCAGCAGACCGGGGGGCCTAGCCAAAAACATTCAGTACTTC. It codes for CASRPGGLAKNIQYF.

This clonotype was counted ten times or more. Here the CDR3 reads CASSTPGLAWGEQFF. The CDR3 bases are TGTGCCAGCAGCACTCCGGGACTAGCCTGGGGTGAGCAGTTCTTC. The chain is built from TRBV27 and TRBJ2-1; 9 nucleotides agree with TRBD2. The CDR3 runs 15 residues. Germline-derived CDR1 and CDR2 are MNHEY and SMNVEV (reference sequence). V was pared by 6 bases and J by 9 bases, with 12 bases of the junction left unmatched.

J is TRBJ1-1 and V is TRBV2, with D possibly being TRBD1 (6 bases). The CDR3 loop spans 14 amino acids. Germline CDR1 is SNHLY and CDR2 is FYNNEI. V was pared by 4 bases and J by 1 base, with 10 bases between. CDR3 in DNA: TGTGCCAGCAGTGTTGAAGGGGGGAACACTGAAGCTTTCTTT. Protein sequence: CASSVEGGNTEAFF.

This clonotype came up many times. The chain recombines TRBV5-1 with TRBJ2-7; TRBD2 agrees at 8 bases. Per germline, CDR1 SGHRS and CDR2 YFSETQ. V was clipped by 0 bases and J by 7 bases; unmatched bases: 9. This CDR3 is built from 15 residues. The CDR3: CASSLVTSGPAEQYF. CDR3 bases: TGCGCCAGCAGCTTGGTAACTAGCGGACCGGCTGAGCAGTACTTC.

This clonotype was counted ten times or more. CDR3 residues: CASSHGLAKNEQFF. CDR3 sequence (DNA): TGTGCCAGCAGCCACGGCCTAGCAAAGAATGAGCAGTTCTTC. V usage is TRBV9 and J usage is TRBJ2-1, with a possible D match to TRBD2 (5 bases). V was pared by 4 bases and J by 7 bases, with 15 bases between. Per the germline V gene, CDR1 is SGDLS and CDR2 is YYNGEE. The CDR3 totals 14 residues.

This clonotype appeared many times. V is TRBV11-2 and J is TRBJ2-5, with D possibly matching TRBD2 (5 bases). CDR1 is SGHAT and CDR2 is FQNNGV in the germline V gene. Trimming stripped 1 base from V and 5 bases from J, with 17 bases between. This CDR3 spans 16 amino acids. CDR3 nucleotides: TGTGCCAGCAGCTTAGGAGGCCCGGGATCGGGTGAGACCCAGTACTTC. This codes for CASSLGGPGSGETQYF.

At least ten counts were recorded for this clonotype. This chain uses TRBV6-1 with TRBJ2-6; tentatively, D is TRBD2 (5 bases). This CDR3 has 15 residues. CDR1 is MNHNS and CDR2 is SASEGT in the germline V gene. Trimming shortened V by 5 bases and J by 4 bases, and 12 bases separated the two germline ends. CDR3 sequence: CASSIRGSGANVLTF. The CDR3 DNA follows: TGTGCCAGCAGTATCAGAGGGTCGGGGGCCAACGTCCTGACTTTC.

This clonotype was counted a few times. The V and J genes are TRBV28 and TRBJ2-6; 10 nucleotides line up with TRBD1. Per the germline V gene, CDR1 is MDHEN and CDR2 is SYDVKM. V trimming: 5 bases; J trimming: 0 bases; junction bases outside the gene matches: 10. There are 19 residues in the CDR3. CDR3 amino acids: CASSRTGGYSLSGANVLTF. The CDR3, as DNA: TGTGCCAGCAGTAGGACAGGGGGATATTCCCTCTCTGGGGCCAACGTCCTGACTTTC.

This clonotype was recorded at least ten times. The chain employs TRBV5-4 and TRBJ1-1; a weak D match, TRBD1 (6 bases). V dropped 7 bases and J dropped 0 bases, with 16 bases sitting between them. The germline CDR1 and CDR2 sequences are SGHNT and YYREEE (reference sequence). This CDR3 comprises 15 residues. CDR3 DNA: TGTGCCAGCTTGGGCGGGGGGGCGTTGAACACTGAAGCTTTCTTT. It translates to CASLGGGALNTEAFF.

This clonotype was recorded many times. The J gene is TRBJ2-1, the V gene TRBV2; 13 positions agree with TRBD2. CDR1 and CDR2 (germline): SNHLY, FYNNEI. The CDR3 is 16 amino acids. V was clipped by 6 bases and J by 6 bases; unmatched bases: 8. The CDR3 here is CASSPWGLAGINEQFF. Written as DNA, the CDR3 is TGTGCCAGCAGCCCCTGGGGACTAGCGGGAATCAATGAGCAGTTCTTC.

This clonotype appeared a few times. This chain connects TRBV4-2 to TRBJ2-5; TRBD2 matches at 11 bases. This CDR3 is built from 15 residues. The V and J ends lost 1 base and 2 bases, in that order; junction bases with no gene match: 0. Germline V gene data show CDR1 as LGHNA and CDR2 as YNFKEQ. The CDR3 DNA reads TGTGCCAGCAGCCAAGGGACTAGCGGGCAAGAGACCCAGTACTTC. Protein sequence: CASSQGTSGQETQYF.

This clonotype was detected only a few times. The chain employs TRBV5-1 and TRBJ2-7, with 10 bases fitting TRBD2. The CDR3 sequence is 14 residues long. V lost 4 bases and J lost 6; bases outside the gene matches: 7. In germline, CDR1 is SGHRS, CDR2 YFSETQ. CDR3 nucleotides: TGCGCCAGCAGCCTAGCGGGAGCTTTAGGCGAGCAGTACTTC. This codes for CASSLAGALGEQYF.

This clonotype was counted a few times. At one end the junction does not follow the germline gene, possibly because of a read error. The J gene is TRBJ2-7, the V gene TRBV28; tentative D call: TRBD1 (6 bases). The CDR3 consists of 14 residues. The germline V gene has CDR1 MDHEN and CDR2 SYDVKM. The CDR3 sequence is CASSLSGGDNEQHF. CDR3 DNA sequence: TGTGCCAGCAGTTTAAGCGGTGGGGACAACGAGCAGCACTTC.

This clonotype was seen a handful of times. This chain connects TRBV18 to TRBJ1-1, with D hard to call. Deletions cut 6 bases from V and 4 bases from J, with 15 bases between. The CDR3 has 14 residues. In germline, CDR1 is KGHSH, CDR2 LQKENI. The CDR3 here is CASSQDSGGTEAFF. The CDR3 DNA reads as TGTGCCAGCTCTCAAGACTCGGGCGGCACTGAAGCTTTCTTT.

This clonotype has a handful of counts. The V gene is TRBV14, the J gene TRBJ1-2; a weak D match, TRBD1 (5 bases). This CDR3 is built from 17 residues. CDR1 and CDR2 from the germline V gene are SGHDN and FVKESK. Trimming left V 2 bases short and J 2 bases short, with 18 bases between. CDR3 sequence (DNA): TGTGCCAGCAGCCAATTTACCCGCCGGGGCGGCAACTATGGCTACACCTTC. Translating it yields CASSQFTRRGGNYGYTF.